The source of this TCR beta chain is a study of Tregs in tolerant kidney transplant recipients. The CDR3 is 17 amino acids. V lost 3 bases to trimming and J lost 0 bases, with 17 bases between them. Per germline, CDR1 MNHEY and CDR2 SMNVEV (reference sequence). Profiled with immunoSEQ multiplex PCR; TCRdb holds only in-frame clones, not every one. The sample records 200,000 to 300,000 clones, about four fifths being singletons. This receptor was identified in a human donor in good health. Sequencing was performed on CD4+ T cells from blood. J is TRBJ1-1 and V is TRBV27, with TRBD1 as a possible D gene (6 bases). CDR3 sequence (DNA): TGTGCCAGCAGTTTCATCCCAATAGGACAGCTGAACACTGAAGCTTTCTTT. Its protein is CASSFIPIGQLNTEAFF.